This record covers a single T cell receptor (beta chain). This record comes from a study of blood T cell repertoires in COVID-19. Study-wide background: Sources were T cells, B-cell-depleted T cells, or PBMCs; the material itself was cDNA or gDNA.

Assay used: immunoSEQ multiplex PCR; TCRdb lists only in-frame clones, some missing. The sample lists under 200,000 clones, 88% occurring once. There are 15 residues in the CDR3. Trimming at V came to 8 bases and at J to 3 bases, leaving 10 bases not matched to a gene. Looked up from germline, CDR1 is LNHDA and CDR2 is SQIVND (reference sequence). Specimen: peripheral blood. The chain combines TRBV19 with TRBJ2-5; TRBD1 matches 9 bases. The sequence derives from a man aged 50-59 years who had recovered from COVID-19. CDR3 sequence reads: CASSPAGTGKETQYF. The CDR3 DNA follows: TGTGCCAGTTCTCCCGCCGGGACAGGGAAAGAGACCCAGTACTTC.